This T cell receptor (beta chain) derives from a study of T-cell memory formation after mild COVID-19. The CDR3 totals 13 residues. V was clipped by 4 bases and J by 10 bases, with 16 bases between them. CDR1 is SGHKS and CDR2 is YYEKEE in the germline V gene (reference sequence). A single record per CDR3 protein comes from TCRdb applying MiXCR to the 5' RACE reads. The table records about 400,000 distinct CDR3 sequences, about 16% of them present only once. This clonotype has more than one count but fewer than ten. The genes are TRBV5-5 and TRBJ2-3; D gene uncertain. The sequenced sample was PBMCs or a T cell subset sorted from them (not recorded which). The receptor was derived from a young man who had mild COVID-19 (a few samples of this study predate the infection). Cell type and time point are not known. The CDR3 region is CASSGLTPGAQYF. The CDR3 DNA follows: TGTGCCAGCAGCGGCCTGACTCCCGGTGCGCAGTATTTT.